Each of the 12 T cell receptor beta chains below was sequenced from the same sample in a study of CD8 T cells in Susac syndrome. The authors reverse transcribed roughly 0.5 to 1 ug RNA with random hexamers. TCRdb re-derived calls from the immunoSEQ multiplex PCR reads in MiXCR, one entry per CDR3 protein. Of under 95,000 distinct CDR3 sequences in the sample, about 95% were seen once. Sequencing was done on a sample of CD4+ T cells from PBMCs. The source of these receptors is a human donor with Susac syndrome.

This sequence joins TRBV5-6 and TRBJ2-5; no clear D. Trimming cost V 4 bases and J 3 bases, with 19 bases left between them. Germline CDR1 is SGHDT and CDR2 is YYEEEE. The CDR3 spans 16 residues. CDR3 in amino acids: CASSPDAGVGEETQYF. Written as DNA, the CDR3 is TGTGCCAGCAGCCCCGACGCTGGGGTAGGTGAAGAGACCCAGTACTTC.

The rearrangement links TRBV29-1 to TRBJ1-2; 9 positions agree with TRBD1. Germline CDR1 SQVTM, CDR2 ANQGSEA. The CDR3 runs 11 residues. Losses at the gene ends were 8 bases for V and 7 bases for J; bases not matched to a gene: 5. The CDR3 spells CSLGQGPGYTF. CDR3 nucleotides: TGCAGCCTCGGACAGGGGCCTGGCTACACCTTC.

The rearrangement joins TRBV29-1 to TRBJ2-3; 7 bases fit TRBD2. Germline assignment: CDR1 SQVTM and CDR2 ANQGSEA. The CDR3 consists of 15 residues. Losses at the gene ends were 0 bases for V and 5 bases for J; bases not matched to a gene: 8. CDR3 amino acids: CSVEDLGGVVDTQYF. DNA of the CDR3: TGCAGCGTTGAAGATTTGGGGGGGGTAGTAGATACGCAGTATTTT.

The rearrangement links TRBV19 to TRBJ2-1; TRBD2 is a possible D gene (5 bases). The CDR3 extends over 14 amino acids. Germline CDR1 reads LNHDA; CDR2 reads SQIVND (reference sequence). Trimming cost V 7 bases and J 5 bases, with 15 bases left between them. The CDR3 nucleotides read TGTGCCAGTACCCCACAACCCGGGGACAATGAGCAGTTCTTC. Protein: CASTPQPGDNEQFF.

The chain is built from TRBV19 and TRBJ2-2, with 8 bases identical to TRBD1. CDR3 length equals 15 residues. The V and J ends lost 5 bases and 0 bases, in that order; junction bases with no gene match: 2. Germline CDR1 and CDR2: LNHDA and SQIVND (reference sequence). Written as DNA, the CDR3 is TGTGCCAGTAGTTCACAGGGGGCGAACACCGGGGAGCTGTTTTTT. It translates to CASSSQGANTGELFF.

The chain uses TRBV5-1 and TRBJ1-6, with unresolved D. The CDR3 consists of 16 residues. V was clipped by 0 bases and J by 0 bases, with 7 bases between them. Germline-derived CDR1 and CDR2 are SGHRS and YFSETQ. The CDR3 DNA sequence: TGCGCCAGCAGCTTGGGGGAGACCTCCTATAATTCACCCCTCCACTTT. Translated, it gives CASSLGETSYNSPLHF. Full variable domain (remainder filled in from reference TRBV5-1 and TRBJ1-6): KAGVTQTPRYLIKTRGQQVTLSCSPISGHRSVSWYQQTPGQGLQFLFEYFSETQRNKGNFPGRFSGRQFSNSRSEMNVSTLELGDSALYLCASSLGETSYNSPLHFGNGTRLTVT.

The chain couples TRBV2 to TRBJ1-6; TRBD1 matches at 10 bases. Germline V CDR1 and CDR2: SNHLY, FYNNEI. This CDR3 comprises 14 residues. J lost 10 bases, V lost 3 bases, and 3 bases had no gene match. CDR3 protein: CASSEWDRGSPLHF. In DNA form, the CDR3 reads TGTGCCAGCAGTGAGTGGGACAGGGGATCACCCCTCCACTTT.

This chain uses TRBV7-9 with TRBJ2-3; TRBD2 might be the D (5 bases). The V and J ends lost 0 bases and 1 base respectively, with 8 bases between them. From germline, CDR1 is SEHNR and CDR2 FQNEAQ (reference sequence). This CDR3 is 15 amino acids long. In nucleotides, the CDR3 is TGTGCCAGCAGCTTAGCGGGAGTCGGCACAGATACGCAGTATTTT. Translating gives CASSLAGVGTDTQYF.

The chain employs TRBV10-1 and TRBJ2-3; no reliable D call. With 3 bases removed from V and 6 bases from J, the gap between germline ends came to 10 bases. The germline gives CDR1 WNHNN, CDR2 SYGVQD (reference sequence). The CDR3 covers 13 residues. In DNA form, the CDR3 reads TGCGCCAGCAGTGACCACCCTTCGGATACGCAGTATTTT. This gives the protein CASSDHPSDTQYF.

The chain couples TRBV20-1 to TRBJ2-7, with D perhaps TRBD2 (5 bases). The V gene's germline CDR1 is DFQATT and CDR2 SNEGSKA (reference sequence). The V and J ends lost 1 base and 2 bases respectively, with 12 bases between them. This CDR3 has 14 amino acids. The CDR3 nucleotides read TGCAGTGCTAGAGCAGCGGTGGGTACCTACGAGCAGTACTTC. Its protein product is CSARAAVGTYEQYF.

V is TRBV12-3 or TRBV12-4 and J is TRBJ1-5; tentatively, D is TRBD1 (6 bases). The V and J ends lost 2 bases and 5 bases respectively, with 13 bases between them. CDR3 length: 15 residues. The CDR3: CASSLRGLRDQPQHF. The CDR3 nucleotides read TGTGCCAGCAGTTTACGGGGGCTGAGAGATCAGCCCCAGCATTTT.

The chain links TRBV28 to TRBJ2-7; 7 positions agree with TRBD1. There are 14 residues in the CDR3. Germline lookup yields CDR1 MDHEN and CDR2 SYDVKM. Trimming took 8 bases from V and 5 from J; bases not matched to a gene: 12. The CDR3 nucleotides are TGTGCCAGCGGAGAGAGACAGGGAAAGAACGAGCAGTACTTC. It yields the protein CASGERQGKNEQYF.